This T cell receptor beta chain originates from a study of cytomegalovirus exposure and HLA in healthy donors. General study findings and limits: Equally common other TCR beta chains were less clonally expanded than HLA-associated ones, a later analysis found. Common viral pathogens (according to a later analysis) appeared linked to several of the most significant clusters.

A word on this clone: What it binds is unknown.

Researchers ran the PCR with 60 Vbeta and 13 Jbeta primers. The protocol was immunoSEQ multiplex PCR, while the TCRdb copy is restricted to in-frame clones and leaves out a portion. The sample table includes about 200,000 clones. The V gene's germline CDR1 is MNHNY and CDR2 SVGAGI (reference sequence). The CDR3 runs to 14 residues. The V and J ends lost 6 bases and 3 bases respectively, with 13 bases between them. The sequence came from a woman in her thirties in good health and CMV-seropositive. The specimen was PBMCs. V usage is TRBV6-6 and J usage is TRBJ2-3; maybe TRBD1 (6 bases). CDR3 nucleotides: TGTGCCAGCAGAACCCCAGGGGCGACAGATACGCAGTATTTT. It yields the protein CASRTPGATDTQYF.